The 24 T cell receptor beta chains below come from one sample, sequenced in a study of cytomegalovirus exposure and HLA in healthy donors. The PCR made use of 60 Vbeta and 13 Jbeta primers. TCRdb keeps only in-frame clones here, not all; method: immunoSEQ multiplex PCR. The table records 150,000 to 200,000 clones, 82% of them present only once. Sequenced input: PBMCs. These receptors all come from a girl aged 10-17 years in good health and CMV-seropositive.

The V and J genes are TRBV6-5 and TRBJ1-3, with D perhaps matching TRBD1 (6 bases). Looked up from germline, CDR1 is MNHEY and CDR2 is SVGAGI. V was pared by 5 bases and J by 4 bases, with 15 bases between. The CDR3 loop spans 15 amino acids. The CDR3 DNA reads as TGTGCCAGCAGTAGGGGGACACCGGCGGGAAACACCATATATTTT. Amino acids: CASSRGTPAGNTIYF.

The chain uses TRBV4-1 and TRBJ2-2, with D possibly being TRBD1 (6 bases). V was cut by 2 bases and J by 1 base, with 11 bases left in between. This CDR3 is 16 amino acids long. CDR1 is MGHRA, CDR2 YSYEKL, per germline. The CDR3 is CASSQPGTRNTGELFF. The CDR3 DNA is TGCGCCAGCAGCCAACCCGGGACAAGGAACACCGGGGAGCTGTTTTTT.

This clone occurred once. The V call is TRBV5-1, the J call TRBJ2-1, with 11 bases aligning to TRBD2. J was trimmed by 7 bases and V by 4 bases; bases with no gene match: 7. The length of the CDR3 is 15 residues. Looked up from germline, CDR1 is SGHRS and CDR2 is YFSETQ. The CDR3 DNA reads as TGCGCCAGCAGCGAACTAGCGGGAGAGGTTAATGAGCAGTTCTTC. Residues: CASSELAGEVNEQFF. Full variable domain (missing parts from reference TRBV5-1 and TRBJ2-1): KAGVTQTPRYLIKTRGQQVTLSCSPISGHRSVSWYQQTPGQGLQFLFEYFSETQRNKGNFPGRFSGRQFSNSRSEMNVSTLELGDSALYLCASSELAGEVNEQFFGPGTRLTVL.

This rearrangement joins TRBV7-2 to TRBJ2-5; TRBD1 matches 9 bases. The junction had 6 bases not matched to a gene; V was cut back by 5 bases and J by 5 bases. Germline V CDR1 and CDR2: SGHTA, FQGNSA. The CDR3 spans 14 residues. The CDR3: CASSVDRGVETQYF. The CDR3 region has the DNA TGTGCCAGCAGCGTGGACAGGGGAGTCGAGACCCAGTACTTC.

The gene calls are TRBV19 and TRBJ1-1, with 11 positions matching TRBD1. The CDR3 consists of 14 residues. The trim removed 6 bases at V and 6 bases at J, leaving 6 bases unmatched. Germline V gene lookup returns CDR1 LNHDA and CDR2 SQIVND (reference sequence). In nucleotides, the CDR3 is TGTGCCAGTAGCCCAGGACAGGGGGCCGCTGAAGCTTTCTTT. The encoded protein is CASSPGQGAAEAFF.

The chain joins TRBV29-1 to TRBJ2-1; 12 bases align to TRBD2. CDR1 is SQVTM and CDR2 is ANQGSEA in the germline V gene. The CDR3 covers 16 residues. The J segment lost 10 bases and the V segment lost 7 bases, leaving 17 bases of the junction unmatched. CDR3 DNA sequence: TGCAGCGCCCGTCCCTCGGGACTAGCGGGTCCGACCGAGCAGTTCTTC. Translated, it gives CSARPSGLAGPTEQFF.

The chain carries TRBV28 and TRBJ1-2, with a possible D match to TRBD1 (5 bases). Germline V gene lookup returns CDR1 MDHEN and CDR2 SYDVKM. With 3 bases removed from V and 8 bases from J, the gap between germline ends came to 19 bases. This CDR3 is built from 15 residues. The CDR3 region is CASSFASGTRKGYTF. The DNA for the CDR3 is TGTGCCAGCAGTTTTGCTTCCGGGACTCGGAAGGGCTACACCTTC.

The chain joins TRBV5-1 to TRBJ1-1; a possible D gene is TRBD1 (5 bases). Germline V lookup: CDR1 SGHRS, CDR2 YFSETQ. The CDR3 spans 17 residues. V was shortened by 1 base and J by 4 bases, with 20 bases between the two germline ends. The CDR3, as DNA: TGCGCCAGCAGCTTGAGTCGGGTAGGGGACTTGGGCACTGAAGCTTTCTTT. It is translated as CASSLSRVGDLGTEAFF.

The genes are TRBV6-5 and TRBJ2-3, with D unclear. The CDR3 is 14 residues long. The germline V gene encodes CDR1 MNHEY and CDR2 SVGAGI. The V end was cut by 2 bases, the J end by 1 base, with 7 bases between. The CDR3 DNA sequence: TGTGCCAGCAGTTACGCCCCAGGCACAGATACGCAGTATTTT. Its translation: CASSYAPGTDTQYF.

Comment on this clone: Other nucleotide sequences in the sample specify the same CDR3. The genes are TRBV7-2 and TRBJ2-1, with 7 positions matching TRBD2. The V gene's germline CDR1 is SGHTA and CDR2 FQGNSA. This CDR3 contains 16 residues. Germline trimming cut 1 base from V and 4 bases from J; bases unmatched to any gene: 7. CDR3 bases: TGTGCCAGCAGCTTAGTACGGCTAGCGGTATACAATGAGCAGTTCTTC. It encodes CASSLVRLAVYNEQFF.

This chain links TRBV5-1 with TRBJ1-1, with unresolved D. V was shortened by 0 bases and J by 3 bases, with 6 bases between the two germline ends. Germline V gene data show CDR1 as SGHRS and CDR2 as YFSETQ. The CDR3 contains 13 residues. The CDR3 region has the DNA TGCGCCAGCAGCTTGGCTCAGGACACTGAAGCTTTCTTT. Protein sequence: CASSLAQDTEAFF.

In its sample, this clone was seen once. This rearrangement joins TRBV15 to TRBJ1-2; 7 bases fit TRBD1. The V gene end was trimmed by 6 bases and the J gene end by 4 bases; junction bases not matched to a gene: 8. This CDR3 spans 14 amino acids. In germline, CDR1 is LNHNV, CDR2 YYDKDF (reference sequence). In DNA form, the CDR3 reads TGTGCCACCAGACCCGGGACAGCGGTCTATGGCTACACCTTC. It yields the protein CATRPGTAVYGYTF.

The genes are TRBV18 and TRBJ1-1, with 9 bases that match TRBD1. Germline V CDR1 and CDR2: KGHSH, LQKENI. V gave up 2 bases and J gave up 3 bases; unmatched junction bases: 7. The CDR3 is made up of 16 amino acids. The CDR3 DNA sequence: TGTGCCAGCTCACCAAACTACAGGGGGCAGGACACTGAAGCTTTCTTT. This sequence encodes CASSPNYRGQDTEAFF. Full variable domain (rest looked up from reference TRBV18 and TRBJ1-1): NAGVMQNPRHLVRRRGQEARLRCSPMKGHSHVYWYRQLPEEGLKFMVYLQKENIIDESGMPKERFSAEFPKEGPSILRIQQVVRGDSAAYFCASSPNYRGQDTEAFFGQGTRLTVV.

This clone has a single count. This chain links TRBV2 with TRBJ1-2; 9 positions match TRBD1. The CDR3 extends over 14 amino acids. V shed 7 bases, J shed 4 bases, and the junction held 7 bases outside the gene matches. Germline values: CDR1 SNHLY, CDR2 FYNNEI. The CDR3 DNA reads as TGTGCCAGCAACGGACAGGGGAAGGGCTATGGCTACACCTTC. It codes for CASNGQGKGYGYTF. The full variable domain, in which reference TRBV2 and TRBJ1-2 provide the parts outside the CDR3, is EPEVTQTPSHQVTQMGQEVILRCVPISNHLYFYWYRQILGQKVEFLVSFYNNEISEKSEIFDDQFSVERPDGSNFTLKIRSTKLEDSAMYFCASNGQGKGYGYTFGSGTRLTVV.

The chain uses TRBV7-9 and TRBJ1-1; D perhaps matches TRBD1 (5 bases). CDR1 and CDR2 from the germline V gene are SEHNR and FQNEAQ (reference sequence). V shed 4 bases and J shed 3 bases, with 24 bases lying between them. The CDR3 extends over 18 amino acids. The CDR3, as DNA: TGTGCCAGCAGCTCAACGGTGGACACCCACCTAACCTACACTGAAGCTTTCTTT. The encoded protein is CASSSTVDTHLTYTEAFF. Full variable domain (missing parts from reference TRBV7-9 and TRBJ1-1): DTGVSQNPRHKITKRGQNVTFRCDPISEHNRLYWYRQTLGQGPEFLTYFQNEAQLEKSRLLSDRFSAERPKGSFSTLEIQRTEQGDSAMYLCASSSTVDTHLTYTEAFFGQGTRLTVV.

This sequence joins TRBV10-3 and TRBJ1-1; D is undetermined. Deletions cut 11 bases from V and 4 bases from J, with 17 bases between. The CDR3 contains 13 residues. Germline V gives CDR1 ENHRY, CDR2 SYGVKD. The CDR3: CAHGRDAVTEAFF. CDR3 nucleotides: TGTGCCCACGGTCGGGATGCGGTCACTGAAGCTTTCTTT.

V is TRBV28 and J is TRBJ2-5; 8 bases agree with TRBD1. Germline trimming cut 8 bases from V and 7 bases from J; bases unmatched to any gene: 9. This CDR3 comprises 13 residues. Per germline, CDR1 MDHEN and CDR2 SYDVKM. CDR3 coding DNA: TGTGCCAGCCTGGGACAGGCCCCGTGGACCCAGTACTTC. Translated: CASLGQAPWTQYF.

Turning to this clone: The junction differs from germline at one of its ends, possibly a read error. This chain uses TRBV5-8 with TRBJ1-5; D is perhaps TRBD1 (5 bases). This CDR3 region has 15 residues. Germline-derived CDR1 and CDR2 are SGHTS and YDEGEE. CDR3 region: CASSFFRGDYQLQHF. The CDR3 DNA reads as TGTGCCAGCAGTTTTTTTCGGGGGGACTACCAGCTCCAGCATTTT.

The chain combines TRBV29-1 with TRBJ2-7; a weak D match, TRBD1 (5 bases). The CDR3 loop spans 12 amino acids. Germline V lookup: CDR1 SQVTM, CDR2 ANQGSEA. V lost 6 bases and J 3 bases, leaving 12 bases between the germline ends. Written as DNA, the CDR3 is TGCAGCGTCGGCACAGGTGGCTACGAGCAGTACTTC. It encodes CSVGTGGYEQYF.

The rearrangement joins TRBV28 to TRBJ1-1; 8 nucleotides line up with TRBD1. This CDR3 comprises 15 residues. The germline CDR1 and CDR2 sequences are MDHEN and SYDVKM. The junction had 10 bases not matched to a gene; V was cut back by 6 bases and J by 4 bases. The CDR3 region is CASRSPRTGITEAFF. The CDR3 nucleotides read TGTGCCAGCAGAAGCCCCCGGACAGGGATCACTGAAGCTTTCTTT.

This clone was observed once. The rearrangement uses TRBV10-3 and TRBJ2-1; no firm D call. CDR1 and CDR2 (germline): ENHRY, SYGVKD. CDR3 length: 13 residues. V was cut by 6 bases and J by 5 bases, with 11 bases left in between. CDR3 amino acids: CAISPTLHNEQFF. CDR3 coding DNA: TGTGCCATCAGCCCCACTCTACACAATGAGCAGTTCTTC.

V gene TRBV11-2 combines with J gene TRBJ1-2; D uncertain. The germline V and J ends were trimmed by 0 bases and 0 bases, with 8 bases remaining between them. Germline CDR1 is SGHAT and CDR2 is FQNNGV. The CDR3 is 15 residues long. For the CDR3, the DNA is TGTGCCAGCAGCTTAGATCGGCAGGCTAACTATGGCTACACCTTC. It specifies CASSLDRQANYGYTF.

V usage is TRBV6-5 and J usage is TRBJ1-5; D is unresolved. V was trimmed by 3 bases and J by 3 bases, leaving 12 bases between them. This CDR3 region has 15 residues. Germline V gene data show CDR1 as MNHEY and CDR2 as SVGAGI. This chain's CDR3 is CASSYGLPVNQPQHF. CDR3 nucleotide sequence: TGTGCCAGCAGTTATGGTCTCCCGGTCAATCAGCCCCAGCATTTT.

V usage is TRBV30 and J usage is TRBJ2-7; 15 nucleotides line up with TRBD2. Germline loops: CDR1 GTSNPN, CDR2 SVGIG (reference sequence). The CDR3 spans 18 residues. Unmatched junction bases numbered 10, after V lost 2 bases and J lost 2 bases. This chain's CDR3 is CAWSPTRTSGRAAYEQYF. The CDR3 nucleotides are TGTGCCTGGAGTCCTACTCGGACTAGCGGGAGGGCCGCCTACGAGCAGTACTTC.